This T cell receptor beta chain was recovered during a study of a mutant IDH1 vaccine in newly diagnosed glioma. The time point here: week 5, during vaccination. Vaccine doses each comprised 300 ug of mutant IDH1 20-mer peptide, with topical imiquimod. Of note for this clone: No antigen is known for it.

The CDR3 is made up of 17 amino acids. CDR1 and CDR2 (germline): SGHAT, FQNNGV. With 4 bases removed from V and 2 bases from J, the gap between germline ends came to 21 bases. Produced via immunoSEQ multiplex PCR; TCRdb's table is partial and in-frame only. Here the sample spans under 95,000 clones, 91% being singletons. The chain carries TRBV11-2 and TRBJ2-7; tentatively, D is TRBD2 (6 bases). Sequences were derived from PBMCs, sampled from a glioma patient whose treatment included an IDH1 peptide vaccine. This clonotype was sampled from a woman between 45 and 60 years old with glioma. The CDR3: CASSSPPTGAVTYEQYF. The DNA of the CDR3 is TGTGCCAGCAGCTCCCCGCCCACGGGAGCGGTAACCTACGAGCAGTACTTC.